These 15 T cell receptor beta chains share one sample of origin, sequenced in a study of cytomegalovirus exposure and HLA in healthy donors. Sequencing was performed with immunoSEQ multiplex PCR; in TCRdb, only in-frame clones are kept and a portion is missing. The sample gives some 130,000 clones, 84% of which show up once; under 1.5% is in the top ten. The material sequenced was PBMCs. Receptors were obtained from a woman aged 25-40 years in good health and CMV-seronegative.

The sample holds a few counts of this clone. This CDR3 reads CAIRDSSYEQYF. In DNA form, the CDR3 reads TGTGCCATCCGGGACAGCTCCTACGAGCAGTACTTC. The chain recombines TRBV6-1 with TRBJ2-7; 7 nucleotides line up with TRBD1. The CDR3 is 12 residues long. Germline loops: CDR1 MNHNS, CDR2 SASEGT. J lost 0 bases, V lost 10 bases, and 3 bases had no gene match.

This clone showed up just once. This chain links TRBV15 with TRBJ2-1; 10 bases align to TRBD2. The CDR3 sequence is 15 residues long. Germline loops: CDR1 LNHNV, CDR2 YYDKDF (reference sequence). V was clipped by 8 bases and J by 4 bases; unmatched bases: 8. The CDR3 reads CATAERGGVYNEQFF. The CDR3 region has the DNA TGTGCCACCGCTGAGCGGGGGGGCGTTTACAATGAGCAGTTCTTC.

The V and J genes are TRBV6-6 and TRBJ2-1, with D maybe TRBD2 (5 bases). The CDR3 runs 15 residues. The germline V gene has CDR1 MNHNY and CDR2 SVGAGI (reference sequence). Trimming stripped 5 bases from V and 0 bases from J, with 11 bases between. CDR3 amino acids: CASSRAELSYNEQFF. The CDR3 nucleotides read TGTGCCAGCAGTCGAGCGGAGCTCTCCTACAATGAGCAGTTCTTC.

The CDR3 loop reads CASSLSGDRSYEQYF. CDR3 DNA: TGTGCCAGCAGCTTATCAGGGGATCGCTCCTACGAGCAGTACTTC. This chain uses TRBV11-2 with TRBJ2-7, with a tentative D call TRBD1 (6 bases). The germline V gene has CDR1 SGHAT and CDR2 FQNNGV. CDR3 length: 15 amino acids. Trimming removed 2 bases at V and 0 bases at J, with 11 bases between.

V usage is TRBV18 and J usage is TRBJ2-1; D is perhaps TRBD2 (5 bases). The CDR3 is made up of 16 amino acids. The V end lost 2 bases, the J end lost 6 bases, and 17 bases lay between the germline ends. The V gene's germline CDR1 is KGHSH and CDR2 LQKENI. The CDR3, as DNA: TGTGCCAGCTCACCAAAGGATTCCGCAGGAGGCAATGAGCAGTTCTTC. This encodes CASSPKDSAGGNEQFF.

The chain couples TRBV5-6 to TRBJ1-2; D is undetermined. Germline CDR1 is SGHDT and CDR2 is YYEEEE. The CDR3 runs 13 residues. Trimming shortened V by 4 bases and J by 8 bases, and 15 bases separated the two germline ends. CDR3 bases: TGTGCCAGCAGCACGCGAGAGTTCTTGGGCTACACCTTC. Protein product: CASSTREFLGYTF.

The chain joins TRBV18 to TRBJ1-1; D perhaps matches TRBD1 (5 bases). CDR1 KGHSH and CDR2 LQKENI come from the germline V gene. Trimming removed 3 bases from V and 5 bases from J, with 10 bases in between. The CDR3 has 13 residues. In DNA form, the CDR3 reads TGTGCCAGCTCACCGGACATGGAGACTGAAGCTTTCTTT. Encoded protein: CASSPDMETEAFF.

This rearrangement joins TRBV7-6 to TRBJ1-3; TRBD1 agrees at 10 bases. The V gene end was trimmed by 4 bases and the J gene end by 1 base; junction bases not matched to a gene: 4. Germline loops: CDR1 SGHVS, CDR2 FNYEAQ. The CDR3 loop spans 16 amino acids. Written as DNA, the CDR3 is TGTGCCAGCAGCTATGGACAGGGGGTATCTGGAAACACCATATATTTT. Protein product: CASSYGQGVSGNTIYF.

The J gene is TRBJ2-5, the V gene TRBV7-9; 10 positions match TRBD1. The germline gives CDR1 SEHNR, CDR2 FQNEAQ (reference sequence). This CDR3 contains 15 residues. The V segment lost 4 bases and the J segment 3 bases; nucleotides outside the gene matches: 5. CDR3 sequence: CASSSTGTGEETQYF. The DNA of the CDR3 is TGTGCCAGCAGCTCCACAGGGACAGGGGAAGAGACCCAGTACTTC.

The V call is TRBV9, the J call TRBJ1-2; TRBD1 aligns across 8 bases. The CDR3 consists of 15 residues. The ends lost 2 bases at V and 5 bases at J; junction bases unmatched: 8. Germline CDR1 is SGDLS and CDR2 is YYNGEE. This CDR3 reads CASSVQDRANYGYTF. The CDR3 bases are TGTGCCAGCAGCGTCCAGGACAGGGCAAATTATGGCTACACCTTC.

The J gene is TRBJ2-1, the V gene TRBV6-1; the match to TRBD1 covers 8 bases. Looked up from germline, CDR1 is MNHNS and CDR2 is SASEGT. The CDR3 covers 14 residues. V dropped 6 bases and J dropped 6; count of bases not matched to a gene: 7. The CDR3 DNA reads TGTGCCAGCAGGGGGATGACAGGGGCCAATGAGCAGTTCTTC. Its protein is CASRGMTGANEQFF.

The chain combines TRBV4-2 with TRBJ2-7, with TRBD1 identical over 8 bases. This CDR3 is built from 16 residues. Per germline, CDR1 LGHNA and CDR2 YNFKEQ. V trimming: 1 base; J trimming: 4 bases; junction bases outside the gene matches: 9. CDR3 region: CASSQVSTGGIYEQYF. The DNA for the CDR3 is TGTGCCAGCAGCCAAGTGTCAACAGGGGGAATTTACGAGCAGTACTTC.

This clone was recorded only once. The rearrangement joins TRBV18 to TRBJ2-5; maybe TRBD1 (5 bases). The CDR3 extends over 15 amino acids. In germline, CDR1 is KGHSH, CDR2 LQKENI. Trimming removed 3 bases at V and 5 bases at J, with 16 bases between. The CDR3 DNA reads as TGTGCCAGCTCACCCCTGACAGTTCCAGTCGAGACCCAGTACTTC. It is translated as CASSPLTVPVETQYF.

The chain carries TRBV6-1 and TRBJ2-3; tentatively, D is TRBD2 (5 bases). Trimming shortened V by 6 bases and J by 4 bases, and 11 bases separated the two germline ends. CDR1 MNHNS and CDR2 SASEGT come from the germline V gene. The CDR3 spans 13 residues. This CDR3 reads CASSRGLADTQYF. In DNA, the CDR3 is TGTGCCAGCAGCCGCGGGCTGGCAGATACGCAGTATTTT.

This clone has a single count. CDR3 loop: CSVGGSGGYTGELFF. The CDR3 DNA is TGCAGCGTTGGGGGGAGCGGGGGGTACACCGGGGAGCTGTTTTTT. V gene TRBV29-1 combines with J gene TRBJ2-2; TRBD2 aligns across 9 bases. This CDR3 comprises 15 residues. Germline CDR1 and CDR2: SQVTM and ANQGSEA. V was clipped by 4 bases and J by 3 bases; unmatched bases: 6.